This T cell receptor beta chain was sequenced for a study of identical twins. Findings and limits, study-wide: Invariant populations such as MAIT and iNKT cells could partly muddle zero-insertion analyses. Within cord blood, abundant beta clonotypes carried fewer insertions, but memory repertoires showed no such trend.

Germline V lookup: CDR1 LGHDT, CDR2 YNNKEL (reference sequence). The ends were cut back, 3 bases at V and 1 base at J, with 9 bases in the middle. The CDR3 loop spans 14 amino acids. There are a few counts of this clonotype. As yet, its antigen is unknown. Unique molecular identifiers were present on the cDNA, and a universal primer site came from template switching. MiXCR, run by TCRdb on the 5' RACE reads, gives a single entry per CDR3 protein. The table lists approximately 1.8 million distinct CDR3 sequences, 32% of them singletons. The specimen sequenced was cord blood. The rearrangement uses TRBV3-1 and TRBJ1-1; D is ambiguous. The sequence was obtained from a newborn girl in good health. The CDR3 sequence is CASSHRPPNTEAFF. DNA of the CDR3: TGTGCCAGCAGCCACCGACCGCCGAACACTGAAGCTTTCTTT.